What follows are 17 T cell receptor beta chains derived from one specimen sequenced in a study of molecular identifiers for immune sequencing clone quantification. TCRdb independently ran MiXCR on the PCR reads; one entry per CDR3 protein. The top ten clones hold roughly 0.81% of a sample with a few hundred thousand distinct CDR3 sequences, 20% to 25% of them seen once. The material sequenced was naive CD8+ T cells from blood, with Jurkat cell RNA spiked in. Subset denoted: FACS-sorted CD8+CD4-CCR7+CD45RA+ naive T cells. Receptors were obtained from a human donor in good health. Some libraries in this study had Jurkat cell RNA spiked in.

This clonotype was detected ten times or more. The rearrangement uses TRBV30 and TRBJ2-7; D uncertain. Trimming took 0 bases from V and 5 from J, leaving 14 bases between them. This CDR3 contains 14 residues. CDR1 is GTSNPN and CDR2 is SVGIG in the germline V gene (reference sequence). CDR3 DNA sequence: TGTGCCTGGAGTGTACCGGCCCTCGTGGACGAGCAGTACTTC. Its translation: CAWSVPALVDEQYF.

This clonotype showed up just a few times. This chain joins TRBV21-1 and TRBJ2-5; TRBD1 is taken as the D call from the table, unchecked against the DNA. TRBV21-1 is described as a pseudogene. The CDR3 covers 16 residues. The CDR3 loop reads CASEPCPAGNKETQYF. As DNA, the CDR3 is TGTGCCAGTGAACCTTGCCCGGCGGGGAATAAGGAGACCCAGTACTTC.

Many counts were recorded for this clonotype. The V gene is TRBV29-1, the J gene TRBJ2-7; D might be TRBD1 or TRBD2, each matching 5 bases. The CDR3 loop spans 13 amino acids. Germline V gene data show CDR1 as SQVTM and CDR2 as ANQGSEA. V was shortened by 4 bases and J by 7 bases, with 17 bases between the two germline ends. CDR3 DNA: TGCAGCGTTGCCGGGACCATCTCTGAGGAGCAGTACTTC. Encoded protein: CSVAGTISEEQYF.

This clonotype appeared a few times. The V call is TRBV27, the J call TRBJ2-3; either TRBD1 or TRBD2 may supply D (5 bases each). The CDR3 runs to 17 residues. Between the trimmed V and J ends, which lost 0 bases and 1 base, there was a span of 14 bases. CDR1 and CDR2 from the germline V gene are MNHEY and SMNVEV (reference sequence). CDR3 in amino acids: CASSLSLGVLGTDTQYF. CDR3 in DNA: TGTGCCAGCAGTTTATCCCTGGGGGTTTTGGGCACAGATACGCAGTATTTT.

Notes on this clonotype: A much larger clone lies a single base off, so this may be a read error. The genes are TRBV12-3 or TRBV12-4 and TRBJ1-3; D call uncertain. The CDR3 is made up of 11 amino acids. The CDR3 sequence is CAGRSGNTIYF. For the CDR3, the DNA is TGTGCCGGCAGATCTGGAAACACCATATATTTT.

This chain's CDR3 is CASSSRDYHPPDTQYF. DNA of the CDR3: TGTGCCAGCAGCTCCCGGGACTATCACCCCCCGGATACGCAGTATTTT. V and J are TRBV5-6 and TRBJ2-3; 7 bases line up with TRBD2. V lost 3 bases and J lost 6; bases outside the gene matches: 13. Looked up from germline, CDR1 is SGHDT and CDR2 is YYEEEE. The CDR3 is 16 residues long.

With respect to this clonotype: At one boundary the junction diverges from the germline segment, which might be a read error. The chain combines TRBV2 with TRBJ2-2, with TRBD2 matching 16 bases. The length of the CDR3 is 18 residues. The germline gives CDR1 SNHLY, CDR2 FYNNEI. The CDR3 DNA sequence: TGTGCCAGCAGTGACGGGACTAGCGGGAGGGCCGGAGCCGGGGAGCGGTTTTTT. The encoded protein is CASSDGTSGRAGAGERFF.

The sample holds many counts of this clonotype. The chain employs TRBV20-1 and TRBJ2-3; 12 bases agree with TRBD2. V shed 5 bases, J shed 6 bases, and the junction held 9 bases outside the gene matches. From germline, CDR1 is DFQATT and CDR2 SNEGSKA (reference sequence). The length of the CDR3 is 15 residues. Here the CDR3 DNA reads TGCAGTGCTCCCGATGGACTAGCGGGATCGGATACGCAGTATTTT. Translating gives CSAPDGLAGSDTQYF.

This clonotype was counted only a few times. The chain couples TRBV6-5 to TRBJ2-1; TRBD2 matches 12 bases. This CDR3 comprises 14 residues. V lost 6 bases and J lost 4; bases outside the gene matches: 1. Germline assignment: CDR1 MNHEY and CDR2 SVGAGI. CDR3 amino acids: CASSGLAGYNEQFF. CDR3 DNA sequence: TGTGCCAGCAGCGGACTAGCGGGGTACAATGAGCAGTTCTTC.

The V call is TRBV9, the J call TRBJ1-6; 7 bases fit TRBD1. The CDR3 covers 14 residues. The junction had 5 bases not matched to a gene; V was cut back by 4 bases and J by 7 bases. Germline CDR1 SGDLS, CDR2 YYNGEE. The CDR3 region has the DNA TGTGCCAGCAGCCAGGGGGGAGGGAATTCACCCCTCCACTTT. Amino acids: CASSQGGGNSPLHF.

This chain joins TRBV7-9 and TRBJ2-7; 11 nucleotides match TRBD2. The J segment lost 5 bases and the V segment lost 1 base, leaving 7 bases of the junction unmatched. The CDR3 loop spans 16 amino acids. From germline, CDR1 is SEHNR and CDR2 FQNEAQ (reference sequence). The CDR3 DNA is TGTGCCAGCAGCTTAGAAAATCTAGCGGGAGGTCACGAGCAGTACTTC. Translating it yields CASSLENLAGGHEQYF.

Of note for this clonotype: A single base separates this from a much larger clone, so it may be a read error. The chain recombines TRBV4-3 with TRBJ2-7; D could derive from TRBD1 or TRBD2 (5 bases each). This CDR3 spans 14 amino acids. Germline CDR1 reads LGHNA; CDR2 reads YSLEER. CDR3 sequence reads: CASSQDTGHYERYF. The CDR3 nucleotides are TGCGCCAGCAGCCAAGATACGGGGCACTACGAGCGGTACTTC.

This clonotype occurred many times. The chain is built from TRBV7-9 and TRBJ1-5; D remains unclear. The CDR3 runs to 15 residues. Trimming cost V 1 base and J 1 base, with 8 bases left between them. Germline CDR1 and CDR2: SEHNR and FQNEAQ (reference sequence). The CDR3 nucleotides read TGTGCCAGCAGCTTAGGGTCAGCCAGCAATCAGCCCCAGCATTTT. Amino acid sequence: CASSLGSASNQPQHF.

A few counts support this clonotype. The chain links TRBV25-1 to TRBJ1-1, with 7 bases that match TRBD1. V lost 1 base and J lost 6; bases outside the gene matches: 11. The CDR3 totals 16 residues. Germline assignment: CDR1 MGHDK and CDR2 SYGVNS. The CDR3 here is CASSELGTDLNAEAFF. The CDR3 nucleotides are TGTGCCAGCAGTGAATTGGGGACAGACCTTAACGCTGAAGCTTTCTTT. Full variable domain (missing parts from reference TRBV25-1 and TRBJ1-1): EADIYQTPRYLVIGTGKKITLECSQTMGHDKMYWYQQDPGMELHLIHYSYGVNSTEKGDLSSESTVSRIRTEHFPLTLESARPSHTSQYLCASSELGTDLNAEAFFGQGTRLTVV.

A word on this clonotype: Mismatch with germline at one junction end may stem from a read error. This chain links TRBV5-6 with TRBJ1-4; no clear D. The CDR3 has 15 amino acids. Germline loops: CDR1 SGHDT, CDR2 YYEEEE. The CDR3 region is CASSSIGEKNEKLLF. As DNA, the CDR3 is TGTGCCAGCAGCTCTATCGGGGAAAAAAATGAAAAACTGCTTTTT.

This chain uses TRBV28 with TRBJ1-5, with 9 bases aligning to TRBD1. The junction had 6 bases not matched to a gene; V was cut back by 6 bases and J by 3 bases. This CDR3 is 15 amino acids long. From germline, CDR1 is MDHEN and CDR2 SYDVKM. The CDR3 loop is CASRRGTGPNQPQHF. The CDR3 region has the DNA TGTGCCAGCAGGAGGGGGACAGGGCCCAATCAGCCCCAGCATTTT.

This clonotype has at least ten counts. The chain uses TRBV10-3 and TRBJ2-7; perhaps TRBD1 as D (5 bases). Deletions cut 2 bases from V and 1 base from J, with 15 bases between. This CDR3 has 16 residues. The V gene's germline CDR1 is ENHRY and CDR2 SYGVKD. CDR3 amino acids: CAISEPRREGSYEQYF. DNA of the CDR3: TGTGCCATCAGTGAGCCCCGCAGGGAAGGATCCTACGAGCAGTACTTC.